This T cell receptor (beta chain) was identified during a study of control samples from healthy donors and cancer patients. The CDR3 is 14 residues long. In germline, CDR1 is MNHEY, CDR2 SVGAGI. Trimming cost V 6 bases and J 4 bases; bases outside gene matches: 8. This table comes from immunoSEQ multiplex PCR, and its TCRdb copy is limited to in-frame clones, with some not included. The table has under 95,000 clones, approximately 90% seen once. The specimen was blood. This chain joins TRBV6-5 and TRBJ1-1, with 7 bases aligning to TRBD1. The sequence was obtained from a woman in her 30s in good health. The CDR3 reads CASRAGTATTEAFF. The CDR3 region has the DNA TGTGCCAGCAGGGCCGGGACAGCCACCACTGAAGCTTTCTTT.